The source of this T cell receptor (beta chain) is a study of vaccination effects on CD4 cells after COVID-19. The germline V gene encodes CDR1 SGHKS and CDR2 YYEKEE (reference sequence). The junction had 6 bases not matched to a gene; V was cut back by 3 bases and J by 3 bases. This CDR3 spans 17 amino acids. Profiled with immunoSEQ multiplex PCR; TCRdb holds only in-frame clones, not every one. The sample includes 77,000 or so clones, roughly 79% of them seen just once. In the ViraFEST assay, antigen-specific CD4+ clonotypes were identified by expansion after peptide-pool stimulation. On day 10 of culture, CD4+ T cells were separated out. Among the vaccine recipients, none had a prior SARS-CoV-2 infection, and nucleocapsid antibodies were negative. A density of about 2.2 million PBMC per well was used; these cells were cultured with roughly 10 IU/ml IL-2 and around 10 ug/ml peptides. Half the medium was swapped for IL-2 medium on days 3 and 7.

Study-wide results and caveats: Late in the post-vaccination period, infection-induced and vaccine-induced clones underwent marked clonal contraction.

This clone was observed a handful of times. Antigen unknown. V is TRBV5-5 and J is TRBJ2-2, with 12 bases fitting TRBD2. The material was CD4+ T cells from PBMCs cultured with SARS-CoV-2 spike peptides, obtained before COVID-19 vaccination. The sequence was collected from a human donor who received a COVID-19 vaccine. CDR3 region: CASSSGTSGWDTGELFF. CDR3 nucleotide sequence: TGTGCCAGCAGCTCTGGGACTAGCGGGTGGGACACCGGGGAGCTGTTTTTT. The variable domain in full, with the rest retrieved from reference TRBV5-5 and TRBJ2-2, is DAGVTQSPTHLIKTRGQQVTLRCSPISGHKSVSWYQQVLGQGPQFIFQYYEKEERGRGNFPDRFSARQFPNYSSELNVNALLLGDSALYLCASSSGTSGWDTGELFFGEGSRLTVL.